This TCR beta chain came from a study of cytotoxic CD8 clonotypes in ibrutinib-treated CLL. Overall study context: Response sampling came at median approximately a year of treatment, ranging about 6 to 36 months. A mean of around 260,000 productive templates and 94,082 productive rearrangements was obtained per sample.

The source of around 1.8 micrograms of genomic DNA for TCR beta libraries was cryopreserved PBMCs. General study findings and limits: The clonality went up when patients responded to ibrutinib and dropped back toward baseline at progression.

Data came from immunoSEQ multiplex PCR; TCRdb stores just in-frame clones and leaves some out. The table records some 170,000 clones, roughly 90% of them present only once. A remark on this clone: Antigen unknown.

The specimen comprised PBMCs, sampled at disease progression, from a patient treated with ibrutinib. This receptor was identified in a human donor with chronic lymphocytic leukemia.

CDR3 region: CAISEEARNSYNEQFF. The CDR3 coding sequence is TGTGCCATCAGTGAAGAAGCGAGAAACTCCTACAATGAGCAGTTCTTC. V and J are TRBV10-3 and TRBJ2-1; no clear D gene. This CDR3 contains 16 residues. V lost 3 bases and J lost 0, with 12 bases in between. Germline assignment: CDR1 ENHRY and CDR2 SYGVKD.